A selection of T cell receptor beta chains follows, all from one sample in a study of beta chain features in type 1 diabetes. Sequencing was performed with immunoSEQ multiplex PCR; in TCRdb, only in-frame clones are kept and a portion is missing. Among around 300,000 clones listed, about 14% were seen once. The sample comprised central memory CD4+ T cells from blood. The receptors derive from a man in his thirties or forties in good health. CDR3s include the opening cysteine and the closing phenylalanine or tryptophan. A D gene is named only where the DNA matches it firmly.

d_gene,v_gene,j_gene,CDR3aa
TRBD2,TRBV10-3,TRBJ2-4,CASRASGLAGPKNIQYF
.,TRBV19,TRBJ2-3,CASSIGGGADTQYF
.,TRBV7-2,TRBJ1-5,CASSLIRAANQPQHF
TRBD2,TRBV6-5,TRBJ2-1,CASSYNSGGANEQFF
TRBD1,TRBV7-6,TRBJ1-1,CASSGQVNTEAFF
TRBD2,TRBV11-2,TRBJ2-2,CASSPRTSGIGTGELFF
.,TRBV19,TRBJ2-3,CATGGASSRRSTDTQYF
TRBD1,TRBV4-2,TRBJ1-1,CASSLGQLNTEAFF
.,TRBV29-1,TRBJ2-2,CSAGEIRTGELFF
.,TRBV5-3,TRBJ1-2,CASTPQDRVYGYTF
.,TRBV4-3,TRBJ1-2,CASSQDLNTYGYTF
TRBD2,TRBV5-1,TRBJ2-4,CASSSPSGGAKNIQYF
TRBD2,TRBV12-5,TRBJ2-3,CASGTSGGVTDTQYF
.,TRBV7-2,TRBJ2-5,CASSLRGGNQETQYF
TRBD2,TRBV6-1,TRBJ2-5,CASRRASGDQETQYF
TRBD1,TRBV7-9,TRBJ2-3,CASSLGGTATDTQYF
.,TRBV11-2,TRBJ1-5,CASSLDRPRSSNQPQHF
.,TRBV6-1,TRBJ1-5,CASRPGRSNQPQHF
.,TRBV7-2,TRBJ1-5,CASSTEGNQPQHF
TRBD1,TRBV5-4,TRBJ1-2,CASSLWGQPYGYTF
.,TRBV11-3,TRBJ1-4,CASSPRLEKLFF
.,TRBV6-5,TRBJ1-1,CASSQNPGTEAFF
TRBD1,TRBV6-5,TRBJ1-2,CASSSRTGAFTF
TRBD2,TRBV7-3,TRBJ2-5,CASSPGTSGDYQETQYF
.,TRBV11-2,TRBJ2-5,CASSLDRLVETQYF
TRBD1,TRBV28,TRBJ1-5,CASRGQGFQPQHF
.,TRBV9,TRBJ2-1,CASSVGAYEQFF
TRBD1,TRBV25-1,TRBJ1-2,CASSATRTGGTTNYGYTF
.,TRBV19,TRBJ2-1,CASSKSGDSYNEQFF
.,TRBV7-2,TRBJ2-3,CASSLAWGDTQYF
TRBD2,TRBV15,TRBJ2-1,CATSRGGAGGPAGEQFF
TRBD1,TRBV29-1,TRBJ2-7,CSTIQGVDEQYF
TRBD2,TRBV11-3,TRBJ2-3,CASSPALAGGTQYF
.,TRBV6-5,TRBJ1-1,CASSRGQIYTEAFF
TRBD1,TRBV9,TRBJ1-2,CASSTGTGIGYTF
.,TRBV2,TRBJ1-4,CASSGLSGNEKLFF
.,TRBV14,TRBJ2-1,CASSRGGAGGTVRNEQFF
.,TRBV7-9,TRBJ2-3,CASRQWGDTQYF
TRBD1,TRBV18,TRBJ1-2,CASSPGQGGYTF
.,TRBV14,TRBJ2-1,CASSPVGVPAGEQFF
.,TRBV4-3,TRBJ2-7,CASSQDQGFYEQYF
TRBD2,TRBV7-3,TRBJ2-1,CASSVRLAGNNEQFF
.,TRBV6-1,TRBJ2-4,CASSPRQDGDIQYF
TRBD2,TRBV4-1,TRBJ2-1,CASSWSSGGNNEQFF
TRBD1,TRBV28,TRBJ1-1,CASSLTRTGNTEAFF